The rows below give T cell receptor beta chains drawn from one sample of a study of neoadjuvant anti-PD-1 for oral cavity cancer. Sequencing was performed with immunoSEQ multiplex PCR; in TCRdb, only in-frame clones are kept and a portion is missing. The sample lists roughly 7,500 clones; 60% to 80% were seen once. This specimen consisted of PBMCs, obtained after nivolumab (anti-PD-1) treatment. The receptor set was obtained from a person aged 40 to 85 with oral cavity squamous cell carcinoma. CDR3s include the opening cysteine and the closing phenylalanine or tryptophan.

>TRBV6-5
CASRPDRRSYEQYF
>TRBV6-5
CASSYLGRGEQFF
>TRBV6-4
CASSERGGTDTQYF
>TRBV10-3
CAISEGGLNEKLFF
>TRBV28
CASTPFTGGLNTEAFF
>TRBV7-2
CASRGSGSEQYF
>TRBV10-3
CAISASGNEKLFF
>TRBV7-7
CASSLGPATEAFF
>TRBV7-9
CASSPRDTGELFF
>TRBV30
CASRDRGVSNYGYTF
>TRBV4-1
CASSQDNGVGTEAFF
>TRBV9
CASSVGAGGMYEQYF
>TRBV2
CAQRAGGAETQYF
>TRBV5-8
CASSFGRRSGANVLTF
>TRBV18
CASSPTGITEAFF
>TRBV6-5
CASRLGQFTDTQYF
>TRBV10-3
CAISESRRGFSNQPQHF
>TRBV11-1
CASSSLRLAGETQYF
>TRBV18
CASGGYGANVLTF
>TRBV28
CASSPPGDRAIGGYTF
>TRBV19
CASSIKGQGAYEQYF
>TRBV4-3
CASSRDRQGPYEQYF
>TRBV9
CASSVGGGDGYTF
>TRBV18
CASSQAPVRQGRSNYGYTF
>TRBV18
CASSPAGSTNEKLFF
>TRBV10-2
CASTPGYDNYGYTF
>TRBV7-6
CASSLKQGNYGYTF
>TRBV28
CASRPGTGGSPLHF
>TRBV5-6
CASSLVAEAFF
>TRBV4-2
CASSQGTSGGTPYEQYF
>TRBV30
CAWKQVGNTIYF
>TRBV14
CASSQDIGDTEAFF
>TRBV13
CASSLTPRGEQFF
>TRBV29-1
CSVEQQGSRDTQYF
>TRBV9
CASSVAGTGSYEQYF
>TRBV5-6
CASSLGGGWNSGNTIYF
>TRBV19
CASLANDRGRGDTQYF
>TRBV29-1
CSASTSGGYNEQFF
>TRBV7-2
CASSLDRGGYEQYF
>TRBV6-1
CASRMGGSAEAFF
>TRBV11-2
CASSLGHYNEQFF
>TRBV10-2
CASSAQVEETQYF
>TRBV7-2
CASSSSSGEQYEQYF
>TRBV6-1
CASSGSGYGYTF
>TRBV5-1
CASSFGGVSGNTIYF
>TRBV7-9
CASSYLIEKLFF
>TRBV6-9
CASSCPGATVIAGSYTF